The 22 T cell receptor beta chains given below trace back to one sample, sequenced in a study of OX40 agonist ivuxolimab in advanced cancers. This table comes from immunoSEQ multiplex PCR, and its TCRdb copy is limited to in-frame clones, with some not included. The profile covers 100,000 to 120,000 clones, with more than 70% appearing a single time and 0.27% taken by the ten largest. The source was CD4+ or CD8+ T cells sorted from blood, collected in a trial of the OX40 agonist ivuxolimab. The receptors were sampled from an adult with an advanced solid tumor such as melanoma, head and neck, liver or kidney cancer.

CDR3 loop: CASSSGWDTEAFF. The CDR3 DNA follows: TGTGCCAGCTCATCCGGTTGGGACACTGAAGCTTTCTTT. The rearrangement joins TRBV18 to TRBJ1-1; D unresolved. V was trimmed by 5 bases and J by 3 bases, leaving 10 bases between them. The V gene's germline CDR1 is KGHSH and CDR2 LQKENI. The CDR3 has 13 amino acids.

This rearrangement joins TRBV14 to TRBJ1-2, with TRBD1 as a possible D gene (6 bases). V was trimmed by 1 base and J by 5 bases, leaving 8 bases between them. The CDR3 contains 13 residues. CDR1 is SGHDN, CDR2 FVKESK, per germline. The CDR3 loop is CASSQVQGYGYTF. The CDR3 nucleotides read TGTGCCAGCAGCCAAGTTCAGGGGTATGGCTACACCTTC.

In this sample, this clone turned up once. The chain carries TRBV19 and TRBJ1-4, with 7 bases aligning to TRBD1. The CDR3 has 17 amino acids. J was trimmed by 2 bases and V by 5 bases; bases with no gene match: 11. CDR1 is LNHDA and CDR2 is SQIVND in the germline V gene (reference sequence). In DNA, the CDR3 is TGTGCCAGTAGTCGTTTGAGACAGGGAGACACTAATGAAAAACTGTTTTTT. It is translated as CASSRLRQGDTNEKLFF.

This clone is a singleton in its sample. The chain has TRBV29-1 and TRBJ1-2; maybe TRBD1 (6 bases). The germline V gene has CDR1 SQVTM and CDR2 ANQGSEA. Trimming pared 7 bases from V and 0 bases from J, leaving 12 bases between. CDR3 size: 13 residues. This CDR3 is CSAGQKTNYGYTF. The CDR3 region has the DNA TGCAGCGCCGGACAGAAGACTAACTATGGCTACACCTTC. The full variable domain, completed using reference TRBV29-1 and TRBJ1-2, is SAVISQKPSRDICQRGTSLTIQCQVDSQVTMMFWYRQQPGQSLTLIATANQGSEATYESGFVIDKFPISRPNLTFSTLTVSNMSPEDSSIYLCSAGQKTNYGYTFGSGTRLTVV.

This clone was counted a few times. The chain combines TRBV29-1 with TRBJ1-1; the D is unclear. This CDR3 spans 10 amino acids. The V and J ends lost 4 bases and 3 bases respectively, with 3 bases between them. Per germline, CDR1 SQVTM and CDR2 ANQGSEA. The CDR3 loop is CSVVYTEAFF. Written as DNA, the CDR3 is TGCAGCGTTGTATACACTGAAGCTTTCTTT.

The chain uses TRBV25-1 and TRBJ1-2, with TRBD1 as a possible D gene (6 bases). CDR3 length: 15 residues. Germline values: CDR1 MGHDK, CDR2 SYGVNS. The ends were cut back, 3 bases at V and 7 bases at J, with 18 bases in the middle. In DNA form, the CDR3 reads TGTGCCAGCAGTGATCACTACGAGGGGGGTATTGGCTACACCTTC. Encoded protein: CASSDHYEGGIGYTF.

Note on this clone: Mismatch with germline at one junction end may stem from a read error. CDR3 sequence (DNA): TGTGCCGGCAGTTATACACCCAGGGACCAGTACTTC. Translation gives CAGSYTPRDQYF. The J gene is TRBJ2-7, the V gene TRBV2, with D perhaps being TRBD1 or TRBD2 (5 bases each). This CDR3 region has 12 residues. Germline CDR1 reads SNHLY; CDR2 reads FYNNEI.

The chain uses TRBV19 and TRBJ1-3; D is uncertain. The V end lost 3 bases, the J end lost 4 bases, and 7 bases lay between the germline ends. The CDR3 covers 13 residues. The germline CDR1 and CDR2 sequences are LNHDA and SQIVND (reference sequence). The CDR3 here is CASSIRTGNTIYF. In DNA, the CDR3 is TGTGCCAGTAGTATCCGGACGGGAAACACCATATATTTT.

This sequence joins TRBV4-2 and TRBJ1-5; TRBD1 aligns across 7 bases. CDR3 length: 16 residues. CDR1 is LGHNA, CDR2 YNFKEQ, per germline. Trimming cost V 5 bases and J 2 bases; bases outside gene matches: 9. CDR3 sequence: CASSIRQGEGNQPQHF. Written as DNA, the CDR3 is TGTGCCAGCAGCATTCGACAGGGTGAGGGCAATCAGCCCCAGCATTTT.

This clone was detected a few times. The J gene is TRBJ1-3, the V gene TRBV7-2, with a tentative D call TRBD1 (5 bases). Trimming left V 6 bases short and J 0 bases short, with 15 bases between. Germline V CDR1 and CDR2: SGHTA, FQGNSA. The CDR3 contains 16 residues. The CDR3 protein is CASSLLDSSSGNTIYF. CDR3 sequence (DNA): TGTGCCAGCAGTTTACTCGACAGCTCCTCTGGAAACACCATATATTTT.

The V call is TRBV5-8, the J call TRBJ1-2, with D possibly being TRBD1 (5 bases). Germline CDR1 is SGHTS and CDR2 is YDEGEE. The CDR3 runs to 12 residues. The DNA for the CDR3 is TGTGTTAGCAGGGATGGGATCTATGGCTACACCTTC. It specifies CVSRDGIYGYTF.

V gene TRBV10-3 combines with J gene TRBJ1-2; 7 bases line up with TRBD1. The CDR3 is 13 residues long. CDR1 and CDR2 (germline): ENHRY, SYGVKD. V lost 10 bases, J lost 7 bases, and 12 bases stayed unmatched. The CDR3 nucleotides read TGTGCCACCAAGAATCGGACAGGAGTTGGCTACACCTTC. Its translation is CATKNRTGVGYTF.

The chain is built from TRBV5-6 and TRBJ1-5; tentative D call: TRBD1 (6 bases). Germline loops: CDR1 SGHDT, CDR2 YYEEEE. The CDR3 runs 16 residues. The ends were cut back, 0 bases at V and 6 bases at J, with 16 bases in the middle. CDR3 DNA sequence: TGTGCCAGCAGCTTGGCCTTTGGGGGGGGCGCTCAGCCCCAGCATTTT. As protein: CASSLAFGGGAQPQHF.

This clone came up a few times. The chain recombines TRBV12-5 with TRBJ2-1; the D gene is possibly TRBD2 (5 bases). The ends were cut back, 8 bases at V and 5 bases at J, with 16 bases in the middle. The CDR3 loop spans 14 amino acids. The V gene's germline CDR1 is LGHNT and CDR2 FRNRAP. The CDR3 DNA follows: TGTGCTAGTCATCGTATAGGGAGCCACAATGAGCAGTTCTTC. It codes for CASHRIGSHNEQFF.

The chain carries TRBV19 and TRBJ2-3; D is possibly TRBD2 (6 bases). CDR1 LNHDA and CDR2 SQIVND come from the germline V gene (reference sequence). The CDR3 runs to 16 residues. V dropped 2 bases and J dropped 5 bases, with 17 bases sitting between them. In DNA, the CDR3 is TGTGCCAGTAGTATAATGCTAGCGAGGATCAGAGATACGCAGTATTTT. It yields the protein CASSIMLARIRDTQYF.

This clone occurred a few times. The CDR3, as DNA: TGTGCCAGTAGTAGGCTTGGACTAGCGGGAGTGGGAGATGAGCAGTTCTTC. This gives the protein CASSRLGLAGVGDEQFF. V and J are TRBV19 and TRBJ2-1; 13 bases align to TRBD2. V was pared by 4 bases and J by 8 bases, with 11 bases of the junction left unmatched. This CDR3 has 17 residues. Germline values: CDR1 LNHDA, CDR2 SQIVND (reference sequence).

CDR3 protein: CASSPGGNYGYTF. The CDR3 DNA reads as TGCGCCAGCAGCCCAGGGGGCAACTATGGCTACACCTTC. The V and J genes are TRBV4-1 and TRBJ1-2; TRBD1 agrees at 8 bases. The germline CDR1 and CDR2 sequences are MGHRA and YSYEKL. This CDR3 spans 13 amino acids. The V segment lost 4 bases and the J segment 2 bases; nucleotides outside the gene matches: 0.

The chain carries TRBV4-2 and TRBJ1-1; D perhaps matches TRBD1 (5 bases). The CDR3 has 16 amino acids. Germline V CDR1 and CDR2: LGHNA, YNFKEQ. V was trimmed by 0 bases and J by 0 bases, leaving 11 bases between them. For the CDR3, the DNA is TGTGCCAGCAGCCAAGATCCGGGGGTTTTGAACACTGAAGCTTTCTTT. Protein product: CASSQDPGVLNTEAFF.

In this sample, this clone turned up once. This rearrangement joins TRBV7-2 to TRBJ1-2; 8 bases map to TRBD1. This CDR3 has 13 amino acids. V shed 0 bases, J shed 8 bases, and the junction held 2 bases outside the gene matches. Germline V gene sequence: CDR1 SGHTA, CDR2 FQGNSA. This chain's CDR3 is CASSLASGGGYTF. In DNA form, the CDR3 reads TGTGCCAGCAGCTTAGCCTCAGGGGGCGGCTACACCTTC. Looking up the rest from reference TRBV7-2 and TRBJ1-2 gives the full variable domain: GAGVSQSPSNKVTEKGKDVELRCDPISGHTALYWYRQSLGQGLEFLIYFQGNSAPDKSGLPSDRFSAERTGGSVSTLTIQRTQQEDSAVYLCASSLASGGGYTFGSGTRLTVV.

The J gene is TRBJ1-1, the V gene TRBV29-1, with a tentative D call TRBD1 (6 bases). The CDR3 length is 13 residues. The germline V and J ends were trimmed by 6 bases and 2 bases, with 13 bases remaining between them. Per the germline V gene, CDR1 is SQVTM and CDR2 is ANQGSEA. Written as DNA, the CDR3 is TGCAGCGTCTCGGACAGTTCCAACACTGAAGCTTTCTTT. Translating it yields CSVSDSSNTEAFF.

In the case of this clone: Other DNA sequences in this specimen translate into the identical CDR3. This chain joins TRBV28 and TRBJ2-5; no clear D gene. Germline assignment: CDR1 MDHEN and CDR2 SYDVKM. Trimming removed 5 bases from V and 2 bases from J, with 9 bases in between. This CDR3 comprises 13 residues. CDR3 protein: CASSETLQETQYF. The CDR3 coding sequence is TGTGCCAGCAGTGAGACTCTACAAGAGACCCAGTACTTC.

CDR3 nucleotide sequence: TGTGCCAGCAGCGAGGGACTTTTGAACACTGAAGCTTTCTTT. Translation gives CASSEGLLNTEAFF. This sequence joins TRBV7-2 and TRBJ1-1; perhaps TRBD1 as D (5 bases). The CDR3 totals 14 residues. Germline lookup yields CDR1 SGHTA and CDR2 FQGNSA. V lost 5 bases and J lost 0, with 10 bases in between. Full variable domain (remainder filled in from reference TRBV7-2 and TRBJ1-1): GAGVSQSPSNKVTEKGKDVELRCDPISGHTALYWYRQSLGQGLEFLIYFQGNSAPDKSGLPSDRFSAERTGGSVSTLTIQRTQQEDSAVYLCASSEGLLNTEAFFGQGTRLTVV.